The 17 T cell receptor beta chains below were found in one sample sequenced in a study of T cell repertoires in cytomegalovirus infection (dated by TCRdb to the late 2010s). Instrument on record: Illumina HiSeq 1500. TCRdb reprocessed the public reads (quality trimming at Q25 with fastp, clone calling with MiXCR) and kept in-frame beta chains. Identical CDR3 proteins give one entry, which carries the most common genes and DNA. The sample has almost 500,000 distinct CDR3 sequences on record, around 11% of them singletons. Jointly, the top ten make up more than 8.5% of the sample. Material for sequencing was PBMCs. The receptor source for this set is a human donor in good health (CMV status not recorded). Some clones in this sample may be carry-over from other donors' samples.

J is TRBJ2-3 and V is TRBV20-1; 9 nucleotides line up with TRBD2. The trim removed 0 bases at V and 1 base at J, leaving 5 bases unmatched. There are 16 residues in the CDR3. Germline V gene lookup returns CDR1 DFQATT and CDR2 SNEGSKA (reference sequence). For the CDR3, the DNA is TGCAGTGCTAGAGATAAGACTAGCGGTCGCACAGATACGCAGTATTTT. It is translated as CSARDKTSGRTDTQYF.

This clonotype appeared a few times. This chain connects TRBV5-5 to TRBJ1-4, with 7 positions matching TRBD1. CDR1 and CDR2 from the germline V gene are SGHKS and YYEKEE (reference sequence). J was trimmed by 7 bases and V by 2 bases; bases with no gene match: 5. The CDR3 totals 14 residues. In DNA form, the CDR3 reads TGTGCCAGCAGCTTCGGGACAGAAGTTGAAAAACTGTTTTTT. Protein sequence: CASSFGTEVEKLFF.

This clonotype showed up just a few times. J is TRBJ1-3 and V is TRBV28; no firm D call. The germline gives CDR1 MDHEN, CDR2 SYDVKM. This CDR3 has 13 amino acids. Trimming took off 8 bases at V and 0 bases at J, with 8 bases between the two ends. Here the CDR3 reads CASGAGSGNTIYF. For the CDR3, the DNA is TGTGCCAGCGGCGCGGGCTCTGGAAACACCATATATTTT.

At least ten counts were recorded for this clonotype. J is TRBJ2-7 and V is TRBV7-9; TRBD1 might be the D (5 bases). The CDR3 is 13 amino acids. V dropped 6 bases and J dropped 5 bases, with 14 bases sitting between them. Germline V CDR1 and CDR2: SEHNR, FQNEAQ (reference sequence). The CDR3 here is CASRDTGTHEQYF. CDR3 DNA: TGTGCCAGCAGGGACACCGGAACTCACGAGCAGTACTTC.

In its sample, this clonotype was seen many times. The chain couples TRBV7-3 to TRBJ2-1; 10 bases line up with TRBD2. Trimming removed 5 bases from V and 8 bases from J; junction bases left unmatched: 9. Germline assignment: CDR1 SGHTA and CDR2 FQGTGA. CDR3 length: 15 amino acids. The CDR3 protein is CASSPRRAGGYEQFF. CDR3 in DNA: TGTGCCAGCAGCCCTCGGAGAGCGGGAGGGTATGAGCAGTTCTTC.

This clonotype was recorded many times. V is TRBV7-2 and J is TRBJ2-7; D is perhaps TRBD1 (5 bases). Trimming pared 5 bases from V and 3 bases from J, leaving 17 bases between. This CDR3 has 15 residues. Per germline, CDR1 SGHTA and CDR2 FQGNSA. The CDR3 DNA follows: TGTGCCAGCAGCCCCGCGGCGTGGGGCTACTACGAGCAGTACTTC. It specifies CASSPAAWGYYEQYF.

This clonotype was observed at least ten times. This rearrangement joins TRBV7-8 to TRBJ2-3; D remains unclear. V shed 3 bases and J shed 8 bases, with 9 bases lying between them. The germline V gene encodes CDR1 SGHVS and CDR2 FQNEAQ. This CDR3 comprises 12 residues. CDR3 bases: TGTGCCAGCAGCTTTCTTAGAAGTACGCAGTATTTT. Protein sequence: CASSFLRSTQYF.

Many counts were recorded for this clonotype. The CDR3 DNA follows: TGTGCCAGCAGTCAACGTAACACTGAAGCTTTCTTT. Translation: CASSQRNTEAFF. This sequence joins TRBV25-1 and TRBJ1-1; D is undetermined. The CDR3 is 12 amino acids. Germline lookup yields CDR1 MGHDK and CDR2 SYGVNS. V lost 5 bases, J lost 2 bases, and 6 bases lay in between.

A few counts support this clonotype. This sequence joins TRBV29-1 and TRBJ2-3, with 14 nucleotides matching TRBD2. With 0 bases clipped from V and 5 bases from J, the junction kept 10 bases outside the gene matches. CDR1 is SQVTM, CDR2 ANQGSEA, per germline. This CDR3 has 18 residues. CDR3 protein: CSVEEGGTSGSQVDTQYF. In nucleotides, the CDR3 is TGCAGCGTTGAAGAGGGGGGGACTAGCGGGAGTCAGGTAGATACGCAGTATTTT.

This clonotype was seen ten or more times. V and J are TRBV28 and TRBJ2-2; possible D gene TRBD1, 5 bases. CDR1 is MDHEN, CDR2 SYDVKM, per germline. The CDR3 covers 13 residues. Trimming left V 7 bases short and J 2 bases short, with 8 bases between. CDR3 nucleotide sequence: TGTGCCAGCACGGACATCAACACCGGGGAGCTGTTTTTT. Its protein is CASTDINTGELFF.

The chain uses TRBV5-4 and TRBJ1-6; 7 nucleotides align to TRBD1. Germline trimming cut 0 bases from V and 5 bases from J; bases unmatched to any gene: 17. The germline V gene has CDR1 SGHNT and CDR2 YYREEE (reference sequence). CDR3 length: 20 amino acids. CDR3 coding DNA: TGTGCCAGCAGCTTGGCCGGAGGACAGGCCACCCAAGAGGATAATTCACCCCTCCACTTT. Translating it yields CASSLAGGQATQEDNSPLHF.

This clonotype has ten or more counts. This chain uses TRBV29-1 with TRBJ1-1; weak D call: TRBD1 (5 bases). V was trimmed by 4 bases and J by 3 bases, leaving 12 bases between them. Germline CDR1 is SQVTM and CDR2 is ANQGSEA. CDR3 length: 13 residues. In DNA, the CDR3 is TGCAGCGTTGTCGGGGGGGGGGACACTGAAGCTTTCTTT. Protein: CSVVGGGDTEAFF.

DNA for the CDR3: TGTGCCAGCAGTACAGCGACCCTAGCGGACCTCACAGATACGCAGTATTTT. This translates into CASSTATLADLTDTQYF. The J gene is TRBJ2-3, the V gene TRBV2; 7 positions match TRBD2. J was trimmed by 2 bases and V by 5 bases; bases with no gene match: 13. The CDR3 sequence is 17 residues long. Per the germline V gene, CDR1 is SNHLY and CDR2 is FYNNEI.

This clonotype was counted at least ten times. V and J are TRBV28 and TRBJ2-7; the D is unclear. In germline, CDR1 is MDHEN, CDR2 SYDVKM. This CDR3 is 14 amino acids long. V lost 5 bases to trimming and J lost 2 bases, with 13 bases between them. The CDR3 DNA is TGTGCCAGCAGTCCGTCTGGCCCCACCTACGAGCAGTACTTC. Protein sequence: CASSPSGPTYEQYF. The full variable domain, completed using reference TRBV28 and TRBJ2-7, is DVKVTQSSRYLVKRTGEKVFLECVQDMDHENMFWYRQDPGLGLRLIYFSYDVKMKEKGDIPEGYSVSREKKERFSLILESASTNQTSMYLCASSPSGPTYEQYFGPGTRLTVT.

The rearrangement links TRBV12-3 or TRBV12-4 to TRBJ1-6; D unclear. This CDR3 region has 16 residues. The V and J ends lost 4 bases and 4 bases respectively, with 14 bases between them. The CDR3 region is CASSSGTDAYNSPLHF. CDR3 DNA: TGTGCCAGCAGTTCGGGCACAGACGCTTATAATTCACCCCTCCACTTT.

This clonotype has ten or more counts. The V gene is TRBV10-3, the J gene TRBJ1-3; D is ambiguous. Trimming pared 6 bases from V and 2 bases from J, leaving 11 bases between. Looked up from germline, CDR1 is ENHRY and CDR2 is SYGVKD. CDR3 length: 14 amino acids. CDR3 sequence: CAIRAPGTGNTIYF. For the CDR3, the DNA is TGTGCCATCAGGGCCCCTGGGACTGGAAACACCATATATTTT.

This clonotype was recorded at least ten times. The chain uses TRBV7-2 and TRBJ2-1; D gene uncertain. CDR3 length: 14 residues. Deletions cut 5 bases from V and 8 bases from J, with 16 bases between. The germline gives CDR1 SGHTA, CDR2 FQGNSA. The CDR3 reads CASSLGIRVDEQFF. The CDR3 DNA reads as TGTGCCAGCAGCCTTGGGATTCGAGTGGATGAGCAGTTCTTC.